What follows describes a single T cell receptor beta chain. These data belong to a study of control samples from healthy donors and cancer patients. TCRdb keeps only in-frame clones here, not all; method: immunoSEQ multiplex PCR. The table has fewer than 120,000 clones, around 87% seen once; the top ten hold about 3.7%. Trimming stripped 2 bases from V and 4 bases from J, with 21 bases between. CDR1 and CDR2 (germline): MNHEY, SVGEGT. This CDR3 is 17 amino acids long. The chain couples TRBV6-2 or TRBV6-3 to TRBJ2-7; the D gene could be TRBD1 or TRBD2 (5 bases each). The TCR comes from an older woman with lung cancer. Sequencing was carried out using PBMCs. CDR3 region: CASSYGGKIAGIYEQYF. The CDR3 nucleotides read TGTGCCAGCAGTTACGGGGGAAAGATCGCAGGAATATACGAGCAGTACTTC.